These T cell receptor beta chains were read from a single sample in a study of T cell clonotyping in hematopoietic cell transplantation. Only in-frame clones appear in the TCRdb table, and some are missing; sequencing was by immunoSEQ multiplex PCR. The sample lists more than 9,000 clones, over 75% seen once, with about 15% in the top ten. The sample consisted of peripheral blood mononuclear cells, taken before stem cell transplant. The receptors come from a woman aged 50 to 65 with chronic myeloid leukemia. Some clones in this sample may be carry-over from other donors' samples. Each CDR3 is given with its conserved first and last residue. A D gene is named only where the DNA matches it firmly.

j_call d_call v_call cdr3_aa
TRBJ2-5 TRBD2 TRBV30 CAWTLGLAGEPQYF
TRBJ1-3 . TRBV28 CASSLSGVGNTIYF
TRBJ2-1 TRBD1 TRBV28 CASTRQGYYNEQFF
TRBJ2-7 . TRBV28 CASSSGKHEQYF
TRBJ2-3 TRBD1 TRBV5-6 CASSVYRGRVTDTQYF
TRBJ1-5 . TRBV21-1 CASSGTENQPQHF
TRBJ2-3 . TRBV6-5 CASSYSRSGTDTQYF
TRBJ2-7 TRBD1 TRBV11-2 CASSPDRVYEQYF
TRBJ2-1 . TRBV10-1 CASSEAGQWLFF
TRBJ1-1 . TRBV6-6 CASSWGGTEAFF
TRBJ1-3 . TRBV5-1 CASSLAGSGRGNTIYF
TRBJ2-7 TRBD2 TRBV6-5 CASSAAGTSFYEQYF
TRBJ2-2 . TRBV4-3 CASSQDSIGELFF